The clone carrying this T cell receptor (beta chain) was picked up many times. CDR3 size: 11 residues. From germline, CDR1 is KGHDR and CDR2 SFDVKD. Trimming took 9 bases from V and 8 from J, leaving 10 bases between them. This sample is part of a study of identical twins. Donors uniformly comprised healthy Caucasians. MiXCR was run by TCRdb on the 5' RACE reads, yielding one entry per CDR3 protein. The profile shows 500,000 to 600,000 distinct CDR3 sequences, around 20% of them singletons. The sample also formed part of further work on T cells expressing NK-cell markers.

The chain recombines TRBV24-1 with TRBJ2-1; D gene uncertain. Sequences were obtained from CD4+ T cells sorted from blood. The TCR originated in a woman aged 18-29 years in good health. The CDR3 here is CATDNGYEQFF. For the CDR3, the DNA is TGTGCCACCGACAACGGTTATGAGCAGTTCTTC.